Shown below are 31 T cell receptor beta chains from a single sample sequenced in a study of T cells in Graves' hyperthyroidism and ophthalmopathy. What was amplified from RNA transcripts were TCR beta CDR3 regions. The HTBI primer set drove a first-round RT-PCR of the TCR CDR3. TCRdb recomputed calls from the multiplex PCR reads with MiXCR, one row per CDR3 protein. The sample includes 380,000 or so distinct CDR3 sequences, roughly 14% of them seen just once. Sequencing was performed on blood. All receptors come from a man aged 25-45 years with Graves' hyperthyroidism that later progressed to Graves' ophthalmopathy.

CDR3 sequence: CASSFPLSGGNVGYEQYF. For the CDR3, the DNA is TGTGCCAGCAGCTTTCCGTTGAGCGGGGGCAACGTAGGTTACGAGCAGTACTTC. This chain joins TRBV11-2 and TRBJ2-7; 8 bases match TRBD2. The ends lost 3 bases at V and 4 bases at J; junction bases unmatched: 17. The CDR3 covers 18 residues. Germline assignment: CDR1 SGHAT and CDR2 FQNNGV. Based on the CDR3 plus reference TRBV11-2 and TRBJ2-7, the full variable domain is EAGVAQSPRYKIIEKRQSVAFWCNPISGHATLYWYQQILGQGPKLLIQFQNNGVVDDSQLPKDRFSAERLKGVDSTLKIQPAKLEDSAVYLCASSFPLSGGNVGYEQYFGPGTRLTVT.

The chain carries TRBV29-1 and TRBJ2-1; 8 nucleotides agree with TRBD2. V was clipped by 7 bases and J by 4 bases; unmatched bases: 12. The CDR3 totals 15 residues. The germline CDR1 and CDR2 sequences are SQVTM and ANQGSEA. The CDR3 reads CSAPGLEFGYNEQFF. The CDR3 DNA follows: TGCAGCGCTCCGGGACTAGAATTCGGATACAATGAGCAGTTCTTC.

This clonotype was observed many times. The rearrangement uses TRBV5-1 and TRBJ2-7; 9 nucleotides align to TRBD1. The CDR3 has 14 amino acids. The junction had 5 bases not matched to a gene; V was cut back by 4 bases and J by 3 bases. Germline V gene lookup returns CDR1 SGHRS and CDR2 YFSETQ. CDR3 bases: TGCGCCAGCAGCCTCCAGGGACAGGGCTACGAGCAGTACTTC. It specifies CASSLQGQGYEQYF.

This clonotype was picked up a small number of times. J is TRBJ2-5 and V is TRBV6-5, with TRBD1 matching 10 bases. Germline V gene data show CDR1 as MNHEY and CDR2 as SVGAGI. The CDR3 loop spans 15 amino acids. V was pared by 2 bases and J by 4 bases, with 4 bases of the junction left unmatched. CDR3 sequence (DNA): TGTGCCAGCAGTTACGGACAGGGGGGGGCAGAGACCCAGTACTTC. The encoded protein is CASSYGQGGAETQYF.

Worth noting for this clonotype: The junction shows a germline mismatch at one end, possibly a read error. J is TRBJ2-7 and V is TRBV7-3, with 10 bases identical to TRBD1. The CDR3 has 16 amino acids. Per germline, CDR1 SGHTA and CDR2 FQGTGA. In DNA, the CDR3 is TGTGTCAGCAGCTTAGGACGGGGACAGGGGTCTTACGAGCAGTACTTC. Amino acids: CVSSLGRGQGSYEQYF.

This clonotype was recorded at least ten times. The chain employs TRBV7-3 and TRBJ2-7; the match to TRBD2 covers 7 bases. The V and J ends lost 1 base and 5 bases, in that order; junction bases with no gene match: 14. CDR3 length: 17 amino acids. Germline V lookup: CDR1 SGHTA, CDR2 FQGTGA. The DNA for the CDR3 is TGTGCCAGCAGCTTAAAGCGGGGTCAGCGGGCGGGCCACGAGCAGTACTTC. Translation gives CASSLKRGQRAGHEQYF.

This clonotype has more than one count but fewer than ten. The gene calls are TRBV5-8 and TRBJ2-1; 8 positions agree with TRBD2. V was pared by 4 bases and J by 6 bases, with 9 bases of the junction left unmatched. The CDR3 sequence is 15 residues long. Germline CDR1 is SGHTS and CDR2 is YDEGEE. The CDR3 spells CASSPGLAFGNEQFF. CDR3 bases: TGTGCCAGCAGCCCCGGACTAGCCTTTGGCAATGAGCAGTTCTTC.

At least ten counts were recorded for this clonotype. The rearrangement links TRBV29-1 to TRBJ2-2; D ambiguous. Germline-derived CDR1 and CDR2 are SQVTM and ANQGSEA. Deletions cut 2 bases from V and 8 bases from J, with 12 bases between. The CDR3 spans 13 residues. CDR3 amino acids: CSVELHEGGELFF. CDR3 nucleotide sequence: TGCAGCGTTGAATTACACGAAGGGGGGGAGCTGTTTTTT.

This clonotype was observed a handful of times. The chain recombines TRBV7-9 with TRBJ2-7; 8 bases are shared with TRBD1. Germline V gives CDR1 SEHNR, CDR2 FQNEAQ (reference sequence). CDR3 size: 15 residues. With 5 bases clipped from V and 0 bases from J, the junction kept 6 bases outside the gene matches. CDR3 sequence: CASSNDRGSSYEQYF. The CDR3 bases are TGTGCCAGCAGCAACGACAGGGGAAGCTCCTACGAGCAGTACTTC.

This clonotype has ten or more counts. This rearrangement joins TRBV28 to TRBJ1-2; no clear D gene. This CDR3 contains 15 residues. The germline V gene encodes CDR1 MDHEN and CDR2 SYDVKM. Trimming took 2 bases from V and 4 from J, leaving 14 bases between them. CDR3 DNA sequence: TGTGCCAGCAGTTTAACAGTGGAAGGTACCTATGGCTACACCTTC. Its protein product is CASSLTVEGTYGYTF.

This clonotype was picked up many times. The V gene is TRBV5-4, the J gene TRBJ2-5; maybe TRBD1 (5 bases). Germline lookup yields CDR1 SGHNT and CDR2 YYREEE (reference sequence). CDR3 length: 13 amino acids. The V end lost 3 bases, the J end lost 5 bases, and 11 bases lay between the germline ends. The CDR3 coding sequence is TGTGCCAGCAGCTCGGACCACAGGGAGACCCAGTACTTC. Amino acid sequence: CASSSDHRETQYF.

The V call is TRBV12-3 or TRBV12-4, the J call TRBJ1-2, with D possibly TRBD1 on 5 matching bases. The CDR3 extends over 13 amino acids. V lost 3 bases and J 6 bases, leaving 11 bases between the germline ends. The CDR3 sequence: CASSLKQADGYTF. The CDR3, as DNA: TGTGCCAGCAGTTTGAAACAGGCTGATGGCTACACCTTC.

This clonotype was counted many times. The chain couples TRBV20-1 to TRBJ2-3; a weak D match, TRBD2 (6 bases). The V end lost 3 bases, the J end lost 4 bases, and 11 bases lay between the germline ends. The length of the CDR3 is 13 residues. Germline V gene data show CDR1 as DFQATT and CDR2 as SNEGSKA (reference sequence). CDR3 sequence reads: CSASTTSPDTQYF. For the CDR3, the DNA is TGCAGTGCTAGCACAACTAGCCCAGATACGCAGTATTTT.

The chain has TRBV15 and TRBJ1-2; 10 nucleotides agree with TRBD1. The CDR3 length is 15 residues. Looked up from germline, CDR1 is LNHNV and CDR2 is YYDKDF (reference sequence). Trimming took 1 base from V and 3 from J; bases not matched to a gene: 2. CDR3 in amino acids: CATSRGDRGDYGYTF. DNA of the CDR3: TGTGCCACCAGCAGAGGGGACAGGGGCGACTATGGCTACACCTTC.

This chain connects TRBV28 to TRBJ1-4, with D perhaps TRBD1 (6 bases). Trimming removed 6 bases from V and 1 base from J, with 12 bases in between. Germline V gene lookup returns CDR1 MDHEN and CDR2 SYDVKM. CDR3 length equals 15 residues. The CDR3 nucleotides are TGTGCCAGCAGACCAGGGGATTTAACTAATGAAAAACTGTTTTTT. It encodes CASRPGDLTNEKLFF.

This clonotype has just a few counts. The CDR3 region is CASSSGTSGSSYEQYF. CDR3 sequence (DNA): TGTGCCAGCAGTTCTGGGACTAGCGGCAGCTCCTACGAGCAGTACTTC. The V call is TRBV7-6, the J call TRBJ2-7; TRBD2 matches at 11 bases. The ends lost 6 bases at V and 0 bases at J; junction bases unmatched: 7. Germline V gene lookup returns CDR1 SGHVS and CDR2 FNYEAQ. CDR3 size: 16 residues.

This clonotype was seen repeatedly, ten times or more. In DNA form, the CDR3 reads TGTGCCAGCAGCTCCAGGGGCTCGGACGAGCAGTACTTC. This codes for CASSSRGSDEQYF. The rearrangement joins TRBV11-2 to TRBJ2-7; D is possibly TRBD1 (6 bases). Germline loops: CDR1 SGHAT, CDR2 FQNNGV. This CDR3 is 13 amino acids long. V lost 4 bases, J lost 5 bases, and 12 bases lay in between.

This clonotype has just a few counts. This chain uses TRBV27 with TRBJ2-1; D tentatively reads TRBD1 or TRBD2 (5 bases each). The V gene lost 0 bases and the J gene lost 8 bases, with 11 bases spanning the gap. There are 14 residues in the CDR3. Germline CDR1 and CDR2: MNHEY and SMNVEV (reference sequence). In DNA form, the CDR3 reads TGTGCCAGCAGTTTATCTGTTCAGGGAGATGAGCAGTTCTTC. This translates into CASSLSVQGDEQFF.

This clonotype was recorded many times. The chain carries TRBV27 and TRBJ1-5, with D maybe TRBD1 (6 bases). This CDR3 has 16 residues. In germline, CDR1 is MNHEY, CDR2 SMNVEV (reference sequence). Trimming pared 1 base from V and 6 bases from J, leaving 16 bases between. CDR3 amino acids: CASSLFGRGSGQPQHF. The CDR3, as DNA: TGTGCCAGCAGTTTATTTGGCAGGGGCTCAGGTCAGCCCCAGCATTTT.

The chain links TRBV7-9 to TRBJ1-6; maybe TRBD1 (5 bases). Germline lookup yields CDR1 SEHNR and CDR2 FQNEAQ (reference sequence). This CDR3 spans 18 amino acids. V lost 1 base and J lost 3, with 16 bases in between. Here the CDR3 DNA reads TGTGCCAGCAGCTTAGGGGGCGGACAAGGTCTCTATAATTCACCCCTCCACTTT. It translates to CASSLGGGQGLYNSPLHF.

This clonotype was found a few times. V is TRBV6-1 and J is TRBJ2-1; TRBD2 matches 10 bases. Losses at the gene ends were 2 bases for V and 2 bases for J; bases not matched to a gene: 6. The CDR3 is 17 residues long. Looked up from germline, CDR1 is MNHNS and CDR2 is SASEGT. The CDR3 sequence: CASSEQLAGTPYNEQFF. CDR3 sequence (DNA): TGTGCCAGCAGTGAACAACTAGCGGGGACCCCCTACAATGAGCAGTTCTTC.

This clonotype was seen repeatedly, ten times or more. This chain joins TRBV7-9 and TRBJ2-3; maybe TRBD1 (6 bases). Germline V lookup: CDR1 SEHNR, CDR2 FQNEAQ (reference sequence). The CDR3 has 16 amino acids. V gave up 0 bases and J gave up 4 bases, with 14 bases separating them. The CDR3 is CASSLADTGWADTQYF. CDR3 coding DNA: TGTGCCAGCAGCTTAGCGGATACAGGGTGGGCAGATACGCAGTATTTT.

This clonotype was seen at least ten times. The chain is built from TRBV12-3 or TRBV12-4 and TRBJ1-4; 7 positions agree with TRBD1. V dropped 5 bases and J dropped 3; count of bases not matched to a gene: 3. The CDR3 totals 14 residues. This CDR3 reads CASSAGTANEKLFF. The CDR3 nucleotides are TGTGCCAGCAGTGCCGGGACAGCTAATGAAAAACTGTTTTTT.

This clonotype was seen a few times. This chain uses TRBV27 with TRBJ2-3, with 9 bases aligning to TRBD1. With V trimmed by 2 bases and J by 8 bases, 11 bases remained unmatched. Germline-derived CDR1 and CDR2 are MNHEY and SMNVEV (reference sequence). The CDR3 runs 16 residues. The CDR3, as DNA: TGTGCCAGCAGTTTAGGGGGACAGGGTGAACCCAGTACGCAGTATTTT. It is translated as CASSLGGQGEPSTQYF.

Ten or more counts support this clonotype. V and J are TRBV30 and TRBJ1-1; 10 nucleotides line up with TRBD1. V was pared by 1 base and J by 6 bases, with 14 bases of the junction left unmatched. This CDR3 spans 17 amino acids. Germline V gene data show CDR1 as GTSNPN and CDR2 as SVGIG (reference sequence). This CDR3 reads CAWSGIGQGDFRAEAFF. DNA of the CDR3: TGTGCCTGGAGTGGAATCGGACAGGGGGACTTTAGGGCTGAAGCTTTCTTT. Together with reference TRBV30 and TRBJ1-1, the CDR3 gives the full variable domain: SQTIHQWPATLVQPVGSPLSLECTVEGTSNPNLYWYRQAAGRGLQLLFYSVGIGQISSEVPQNLSASRPQDRQFILSSKKLLLSDSGFYLCAWSGIGQGDFRAEAFFGQGTRLTVV.

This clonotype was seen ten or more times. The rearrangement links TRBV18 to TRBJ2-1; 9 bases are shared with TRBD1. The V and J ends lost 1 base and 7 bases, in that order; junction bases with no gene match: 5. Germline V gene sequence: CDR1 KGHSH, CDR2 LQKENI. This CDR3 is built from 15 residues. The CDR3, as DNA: TGTGCCAGCTCACCACTTACAGGGGGCGGGAATGAGCAGTTCTTC. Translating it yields CASSPLTGGGNEQFF.

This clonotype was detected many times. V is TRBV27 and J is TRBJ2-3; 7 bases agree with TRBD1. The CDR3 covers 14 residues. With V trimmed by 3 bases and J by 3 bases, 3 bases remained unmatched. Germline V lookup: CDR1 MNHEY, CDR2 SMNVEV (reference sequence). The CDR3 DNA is TGTGCCAGCAGTTTCAACAGGGGTACAGATACGCAGTATTTT. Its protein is CASSFNRGTDTQYF.

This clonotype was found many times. The CDR3 bases are TGTGCCAGCAGTTACTATGGCGCAGGTGAAGCTTTCTTT. It encodes CASSYYGAGEAFF. The chain recombines TRBV6-2 or TRBV6-3 with TRBJ1-1; D ambiguous. V gave up 1 base and J gave up 7 bases, with 10 bases separating them. The CDR3 covers 13 residues. The germline gives CDR1 MNHEY, CDR2 SVGEGT.

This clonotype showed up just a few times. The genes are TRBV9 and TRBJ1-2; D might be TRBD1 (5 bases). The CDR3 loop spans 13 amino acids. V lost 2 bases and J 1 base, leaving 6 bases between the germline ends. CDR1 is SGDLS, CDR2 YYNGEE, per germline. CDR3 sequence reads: CASSVDNNYGYTF. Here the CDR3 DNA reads TGTGCCAGCAGCGTGGACAATAACTATGGCTACACCTTC.

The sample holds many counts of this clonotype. The DNA for the CDR3 is TGTGCCTGGGGGACAGGCAACTATGGCTACACCTTC. Its protein is CAWGTGNYGYTF. V is TRBV30 and J is TRBJ1-2; the match to TRBD1 covers 8 bases. Trimming removed 5 bases from V and 2 bases from J; junction bases left unmatched: 1. The CDR3 totals 12 residues. Germline V gives CDR1 GTSNPN, CDR2 SVGIG (reference sequence).

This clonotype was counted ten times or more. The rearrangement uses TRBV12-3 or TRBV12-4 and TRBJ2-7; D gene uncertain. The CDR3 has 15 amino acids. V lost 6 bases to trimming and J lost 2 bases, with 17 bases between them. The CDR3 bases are TGTGCCAGCAGCCCCGGCCAGGTTCCAGCCTACGAGCAGTACTTC. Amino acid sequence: CASSPGQVPAYEQYF.